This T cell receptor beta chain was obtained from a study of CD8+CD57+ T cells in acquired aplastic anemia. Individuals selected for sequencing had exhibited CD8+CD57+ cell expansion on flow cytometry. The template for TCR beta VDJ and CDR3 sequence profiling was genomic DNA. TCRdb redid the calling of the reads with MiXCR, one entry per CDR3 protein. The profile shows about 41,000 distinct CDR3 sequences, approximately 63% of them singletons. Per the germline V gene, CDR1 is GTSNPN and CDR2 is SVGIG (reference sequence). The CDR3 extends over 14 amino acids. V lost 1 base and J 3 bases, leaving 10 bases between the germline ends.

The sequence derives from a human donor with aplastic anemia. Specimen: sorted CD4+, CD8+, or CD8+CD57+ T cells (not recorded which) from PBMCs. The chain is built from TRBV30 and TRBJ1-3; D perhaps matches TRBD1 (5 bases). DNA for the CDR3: TGTGCCTGGAGTGGCGGGGCGGGTGGAAACACCATATATTTT. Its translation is CAWSGGAGGNTIYF. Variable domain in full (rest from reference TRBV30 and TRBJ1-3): SQTIHQWPATLVQPVGSPLSLECTVEGTSNPNLYWYRQAAGRGLQLLFYSVGIGQISSEVPQNLSASRPQDRQFILSSKKLLLSDSGFYLCAWSGGAGGNTIYFGEGSWLTVV.